This T cell receptor beta chain was recovered during a study of shared clonotypes between healthy human individuals. Notes on this clone: As yet, its antigen is unknown.

CD45RO-negative, CCR7-positively selected cells formed the naive CD8 fraction, excluding terminally differentiated effector memory CD45RA+ cells. Caucasian adults residing in Nashville, Tennessee made up all the donors. Whole-study results and caveats: The study found lower generation probabilities in non-shared clonotypes than in those shared by all four donors.

Each cell subset's genomic DNA was divided evenly among several immunoSEQ plates. Authors' methods: Filtering differed because ImmunoSEQ produced junction-only sequences that carried no quality scores. Clones were sequenced by immunoSEQ multiplex PCR, and TCRdb holds only the in-frame ones, with some missing. From that table come the V and J calls and clone size; the DNA was used to work out D and trimming. The sample lists some 2,100,000 clones; 85% to 95% were seen once. Sequenced sample: naive CD8+ T cells from PBMCs. The TCR sequence derives from a man younger than 35 in good health. Some clones in this sample may be carry-over from other donors' samples.

CDR3 sequence: CATSRESNQPQHF. Here the CDR3 DNA reads TGTGCCACCAGCAGAGAGAGCAATCAGCCCCAGCATTTT. This sequence joins TRBV15 and TRBJ1-5, with D hard to call. Germline V lookup: CDR1 LNHNV, CDR2 YYDKDF (reference sequence). This CDR3 region has 13 residues. Between the trimmed V and J ends, which lost 0 bases and 1 base, there was a span of 1 base.